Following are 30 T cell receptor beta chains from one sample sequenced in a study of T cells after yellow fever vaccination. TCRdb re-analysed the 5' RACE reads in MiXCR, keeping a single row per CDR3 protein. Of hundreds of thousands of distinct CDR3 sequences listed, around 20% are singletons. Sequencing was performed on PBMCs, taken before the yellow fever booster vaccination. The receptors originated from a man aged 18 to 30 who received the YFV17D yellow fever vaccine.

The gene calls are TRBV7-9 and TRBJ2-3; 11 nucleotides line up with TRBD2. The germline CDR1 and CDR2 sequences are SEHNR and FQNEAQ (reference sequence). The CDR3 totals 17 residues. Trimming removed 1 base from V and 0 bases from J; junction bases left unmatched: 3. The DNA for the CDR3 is TGTGCCAGCAGCTTAGGAAGACTAGCGGGGAGCACAGATACGCAGTATTTT. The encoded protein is CASSLGRLAGSTDTQYF.

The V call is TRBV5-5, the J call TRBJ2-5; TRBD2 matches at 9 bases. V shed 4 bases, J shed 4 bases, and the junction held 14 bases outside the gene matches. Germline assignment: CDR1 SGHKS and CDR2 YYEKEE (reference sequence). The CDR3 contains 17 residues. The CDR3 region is CASSLPASGVLRETQYF. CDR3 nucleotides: TGTGCCAGCAGCCTCCCGGCTAGCGGGGTTTTGAGAGAGACCCAGTACTTC.

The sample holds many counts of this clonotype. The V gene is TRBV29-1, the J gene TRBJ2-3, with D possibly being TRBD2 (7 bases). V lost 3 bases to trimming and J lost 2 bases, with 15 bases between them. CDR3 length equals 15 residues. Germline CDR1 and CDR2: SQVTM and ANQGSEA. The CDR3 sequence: CSVEGGRGVTDTQYF. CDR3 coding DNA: TGCAGCGTTGAGGGGGGGCGAGGGGTCACAGATACGCAGTATTTT.

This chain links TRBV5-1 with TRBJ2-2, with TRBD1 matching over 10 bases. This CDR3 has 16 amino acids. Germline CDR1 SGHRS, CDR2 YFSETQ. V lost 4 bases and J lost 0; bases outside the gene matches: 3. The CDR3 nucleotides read TGCGCCAGCAGCGCCGGGACAGGGGCGAACACCGGGGAGCTGTTTTTT. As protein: CASSAGTGANTGELFF.

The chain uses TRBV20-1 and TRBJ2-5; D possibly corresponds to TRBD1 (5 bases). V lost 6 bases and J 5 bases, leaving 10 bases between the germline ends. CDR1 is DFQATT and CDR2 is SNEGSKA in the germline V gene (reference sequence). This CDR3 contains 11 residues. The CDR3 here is CSAPSGETQYF. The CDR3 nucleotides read TGCAGTGCCCCCTCAGGGGAGACCCAGTACTTC.

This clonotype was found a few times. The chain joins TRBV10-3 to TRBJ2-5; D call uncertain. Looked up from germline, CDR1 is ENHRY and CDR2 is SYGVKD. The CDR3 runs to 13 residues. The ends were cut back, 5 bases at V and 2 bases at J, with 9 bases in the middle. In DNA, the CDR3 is TGTGCCATCAGTAAGGGCTCACAAGAGACCCAGTACTTC. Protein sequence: CAISKGSQETQYF.

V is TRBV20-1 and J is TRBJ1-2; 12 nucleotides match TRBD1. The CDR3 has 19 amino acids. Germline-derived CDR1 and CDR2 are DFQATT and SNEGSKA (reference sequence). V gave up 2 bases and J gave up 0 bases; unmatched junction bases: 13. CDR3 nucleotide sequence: TGCAGTGCTAGAACGATTGGGGACAGGGGGCCCCAAGCTAACTATGGCTACACCTTC. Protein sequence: CSARTIGDRGPQANYGYTF.

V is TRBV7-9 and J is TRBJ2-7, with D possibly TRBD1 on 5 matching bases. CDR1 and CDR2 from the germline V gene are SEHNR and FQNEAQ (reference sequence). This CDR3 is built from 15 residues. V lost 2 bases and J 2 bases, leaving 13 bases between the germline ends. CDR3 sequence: CASSLPGQGAYEQYF. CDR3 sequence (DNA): TGTGCCAGCAGCTTACCTGGGCAGGGCGCCTACGAGCAGTACTTC.

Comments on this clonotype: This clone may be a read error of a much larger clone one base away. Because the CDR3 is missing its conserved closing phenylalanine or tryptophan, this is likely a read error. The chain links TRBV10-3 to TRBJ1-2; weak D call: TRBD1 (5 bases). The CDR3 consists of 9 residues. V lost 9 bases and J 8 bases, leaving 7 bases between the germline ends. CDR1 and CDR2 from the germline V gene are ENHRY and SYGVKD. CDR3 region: CAIGDGYTL. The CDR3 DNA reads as TGTGCCATAGGGGACGGCTACACCCTC.

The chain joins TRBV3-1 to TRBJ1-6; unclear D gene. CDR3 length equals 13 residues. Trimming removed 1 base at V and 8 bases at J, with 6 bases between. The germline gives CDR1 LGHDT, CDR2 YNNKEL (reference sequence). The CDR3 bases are TGTGCCAGCAGCCAAGGTGGGGATTCACCCCTCCACTTT. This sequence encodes CASSQGGDSPLHF.

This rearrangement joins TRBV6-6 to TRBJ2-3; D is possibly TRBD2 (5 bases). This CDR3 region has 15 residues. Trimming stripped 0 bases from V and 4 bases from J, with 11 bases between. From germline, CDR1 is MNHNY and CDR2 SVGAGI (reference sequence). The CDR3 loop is CASSYSRVRADTQYF. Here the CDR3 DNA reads TGTGCCAGCAGTTACTCGAGGGTTCGGGCAGATACGCAGTATTTT.

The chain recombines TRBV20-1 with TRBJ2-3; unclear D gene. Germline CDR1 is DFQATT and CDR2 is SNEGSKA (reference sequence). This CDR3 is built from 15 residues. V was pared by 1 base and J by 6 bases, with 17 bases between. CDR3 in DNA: TGCAGTGCTAGAGGGTTAGACGGAGTGATCGATACGCAGTATTTT. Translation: CSARGLDGVIDTQYF.

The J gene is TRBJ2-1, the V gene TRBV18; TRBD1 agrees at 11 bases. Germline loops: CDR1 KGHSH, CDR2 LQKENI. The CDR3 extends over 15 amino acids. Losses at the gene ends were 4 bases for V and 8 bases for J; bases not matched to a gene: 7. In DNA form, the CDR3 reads TGTGCCAGCTCACGCGGGACAGGGGGTTCCTATGAGCAGTTCTTC. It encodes CASSRGTGGSYEQFF.

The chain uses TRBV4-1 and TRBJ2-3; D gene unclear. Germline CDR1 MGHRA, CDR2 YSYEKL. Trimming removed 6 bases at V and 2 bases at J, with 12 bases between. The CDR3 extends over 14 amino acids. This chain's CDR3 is CASRRESLTDTQYF. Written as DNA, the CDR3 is TGCGCCAGCAGGCGCGAATCTCTCACAGATACGCAGTATTTT.

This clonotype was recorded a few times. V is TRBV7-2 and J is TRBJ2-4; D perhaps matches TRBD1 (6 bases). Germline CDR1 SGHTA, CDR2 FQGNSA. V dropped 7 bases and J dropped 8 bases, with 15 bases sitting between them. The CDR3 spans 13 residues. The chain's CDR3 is CASTTRGGDIQYF. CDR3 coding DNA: TGTGCCAGCACCACCAGAGGGGGTGACATTCAGTACTTC.

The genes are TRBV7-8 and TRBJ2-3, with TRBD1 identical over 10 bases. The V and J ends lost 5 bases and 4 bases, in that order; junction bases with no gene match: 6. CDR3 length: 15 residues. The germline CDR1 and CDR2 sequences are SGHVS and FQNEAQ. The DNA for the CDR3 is TGTGCCAGCAGCGAACCGGGACAGGGGCCAGATACGCAGTATTTT. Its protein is CASSEPGQGPDTQYF. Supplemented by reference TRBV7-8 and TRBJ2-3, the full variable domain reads GAGVSQSPRYKVAKRGQDVALRCDPISGHVSLFWYQQALGQGPEFLTYFQNEAQLDKSGLPSDRFFAERPEGSVSTLKIQRTQQEDSAVYLCASSEPGQGPDTQYFGPGTRLTVL.

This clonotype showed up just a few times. In DNA, the CDR3 is TGTGCCAGCAGCCCTGGGGGACAGACGAACACTGAAGCTTTCTTT. This encodes CASSPGGQTNTEAFF. The chain joins TRBV7-9 to TRBJ1-1; TRBD1 matches at 7 bases. From germline, CDR1 is SEHNR and CDR2 FQNEAQ (reference sequence). V shed 5 bases, J shed 1 base, and the junction held 7 bases outside the gene matches. This CDR3 comprises 15 residues.

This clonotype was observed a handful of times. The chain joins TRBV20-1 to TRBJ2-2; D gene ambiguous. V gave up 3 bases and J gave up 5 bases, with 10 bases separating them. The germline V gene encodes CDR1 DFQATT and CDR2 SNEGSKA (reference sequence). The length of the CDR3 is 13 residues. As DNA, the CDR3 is TGCAGTGCTAGTATACTAAGAACCGGGGAGCTGTTTTTT. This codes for CSASILRTGELFF.

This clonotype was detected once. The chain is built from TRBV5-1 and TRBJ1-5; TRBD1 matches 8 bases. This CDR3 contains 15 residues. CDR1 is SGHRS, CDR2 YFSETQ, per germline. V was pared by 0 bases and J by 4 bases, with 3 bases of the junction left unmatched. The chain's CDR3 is CASSLAGTGNQPQHF. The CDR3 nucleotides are TGCGCCAGCAGCTTGGCCGGGACAGGTAATCAGCCCCAGCATTTT.

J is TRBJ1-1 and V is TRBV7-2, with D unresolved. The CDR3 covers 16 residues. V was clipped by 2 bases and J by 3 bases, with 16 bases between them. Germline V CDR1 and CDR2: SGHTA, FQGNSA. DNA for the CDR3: TGTGCCAGCAGCTTATGGGCAGGCGGAGGTGACACTGAAGCTTTCTTT. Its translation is CASSLWAGGGDTEAFF.

CDR3 in amino acids: CASSPGFMNTEAFF. CDR3 sequence (DNA): TGTGCCAGCAGCCCGGGGTTCATGAACACTGAAGCTTTCTTT. The chain links TRBV7-2 to TRBJ1-1, with no clear D. Trimming shortened V by 5 bases and J by 0 bases, and 10 bases separated the two germline ends. The CDR3 covers 14 residues. Germline V CDR1 and CDR2: SGHTA, FQGNSA.

The CDR3 spells CASSQENAGSYYEQYF. CDR3 nucleotides: TGCGCCAGCAGCCAAGAAAATGCGGGGTCCTACTACGAGCAGTACTTC. V usage is TRBV4-3 and J usage is TRBJ2-7; TRBD2 is a possible D gene (6 bases). This CDR3 comprises 16 residues. V lost 0 bases and J 3 bases, leaving 15 bases between the germline ends. Per the germline V gene, CDR1 is LGHNA and CDR2 is YSLEER.

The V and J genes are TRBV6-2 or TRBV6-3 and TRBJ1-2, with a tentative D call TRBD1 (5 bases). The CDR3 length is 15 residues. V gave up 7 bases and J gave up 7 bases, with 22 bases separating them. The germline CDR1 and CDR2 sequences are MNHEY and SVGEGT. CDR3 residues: CASINRAQGPSGYTF. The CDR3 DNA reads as TGTGCCAGCATCAACCGGGCGCAGGGCCCAAGTGGCTACACCTTC.

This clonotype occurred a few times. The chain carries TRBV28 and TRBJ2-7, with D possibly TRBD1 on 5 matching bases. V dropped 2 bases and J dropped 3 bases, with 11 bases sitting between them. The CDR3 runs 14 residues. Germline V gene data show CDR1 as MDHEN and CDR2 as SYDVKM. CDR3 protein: CASSLNGAVYEQYV. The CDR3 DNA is TGTGCCAGCAGTTTAAATGGGGCAGTCTACGAGCAGTACGTC.

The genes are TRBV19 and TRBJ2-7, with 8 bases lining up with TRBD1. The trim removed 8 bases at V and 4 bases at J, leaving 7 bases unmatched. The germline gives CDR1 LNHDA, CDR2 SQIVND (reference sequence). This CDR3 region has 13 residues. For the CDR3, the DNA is TGTGCCAGTGGGGTCAGGACAGGGTACGAGCAGTACTTC. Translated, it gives CASGVRTGYEQYF.

CDR3 nucleotides: TGTGCCAGCAGTGACCCGAATGGCTATGGCTACACCTTC. This sequence encodes CASSDPNGYGYTF. The rearrangement joins TRBV6-2 or TRBV6-3 to TRBJ1-2; D gene uncertain. The CDR3 has 13 amino acids. The germline V and J ends were trimmed by 5 bases and 4 bases, with 11 bases remaining between them. The germline V gene has CDR1 MNHEY and CDR2 SVGEGT.

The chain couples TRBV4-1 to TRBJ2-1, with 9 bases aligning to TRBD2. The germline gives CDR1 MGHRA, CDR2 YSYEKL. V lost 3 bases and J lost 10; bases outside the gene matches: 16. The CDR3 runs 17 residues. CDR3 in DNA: TGCGCCAGCAGCCAGATTGGTGGCGGGGGGGCAATTCGGGAGCAGTTCTTC. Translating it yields CASSQIGGGGAIREQFF.

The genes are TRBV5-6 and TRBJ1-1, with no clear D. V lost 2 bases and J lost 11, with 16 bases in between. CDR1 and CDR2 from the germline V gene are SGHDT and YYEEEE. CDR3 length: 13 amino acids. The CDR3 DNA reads TGTGCCAGCAGCTTTGGGTCCCCCGGGTCGGCTTTCTTT. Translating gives CASSFGSPGSAFF.

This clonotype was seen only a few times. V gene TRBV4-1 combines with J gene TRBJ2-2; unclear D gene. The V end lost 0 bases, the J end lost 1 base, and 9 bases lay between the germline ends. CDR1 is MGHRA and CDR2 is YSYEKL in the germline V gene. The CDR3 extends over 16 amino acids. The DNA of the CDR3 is TGCGCCAGCAGCCAAGATTATTTAGGGAACACCGGGGAGCTGTTTTTT. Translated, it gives CASSQDYLGNTGELFF.

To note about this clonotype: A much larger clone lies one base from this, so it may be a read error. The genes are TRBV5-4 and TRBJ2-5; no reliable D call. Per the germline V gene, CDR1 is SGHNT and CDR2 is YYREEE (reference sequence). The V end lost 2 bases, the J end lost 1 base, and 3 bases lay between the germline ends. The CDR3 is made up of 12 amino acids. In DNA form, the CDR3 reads TGTGCCAGCAGCTTCCCCCAAGAGACCCAGTACTTC. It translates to CASSFPQETQYF.